This passage covers 14 T cell receptor beta chains from one sample sequenced in a study of blood T cell repertoires in COVID-19. Measured with immunoSEQ multiplex PCR; TCRdb has only the in-frame clones, and not every one. The top ten hold about 10% of the sample, which has about 150,000 clones, more than 65% seen once. The sample consisted of peripheral blood. These receptors were collected from a woman of 80 years or more with active or convalescent COVID-19.

This sequence joins TRBV4-1 and TRBJ1-2; no reliable D call. Trimming left V 1 base short and J 3 bases short, with 9 bases between. The CDR3 runs to 14 residues. Germline lookup yields CDR1 MGHRA and CDR2 YSYEKL. The CDR3, as DNA: TGCGCCAGCAGCCAAGTGAGCGGGGACTATGGCTACACCTTC. This codes for CASSQVSGDYGYTF.

The rearrangement links TRBV19 to TRBJ1-1; D not certain. This CDR3 comprises 12 residues. V was cut by 7 bases and J by 0 bases, with 6 bases left in between. CDR1 is LNHDA and CDR2 is SQIVND in the germline V gene (reference sequence). The CDR3 coding sequence is TGTGCCAGTACGCGAGTGAACACTGAAGCTTTCTTT. Translating gives CASTRVNTEAFF.

The chain employs TRBV30 and TRBJ1-2; D not resolved. Trimming pared 0 bases from V and 7 bases from J, leaving 9 bases between. The germline CDR1 and CDR2 sequences are GTSNPN and SVGIG (reference sequence). The CDR3 contains 12 residues. The CDR3 protein is CAWSVLPGGYTF. The CDR3 DNA reads TGTGCCTGGAGTGTACTCCCGGGTGGCTACACCTTC.

The chain carries TRBV18 and TRBJ1-1; TRBD1 aligns across 7 bases. CDR1 is KGHSH and CDR2 is LQKENI in the germline V gene. The V gene end was trimmed by 4 bases and the J gene end by 8 bases; junction bases not matched to a gene: 7. There are 13 residues in the CDR3. Here the CDR3 reads CASSLQGFREAFF. The CDR3 DNA reads TGTGCCAGCTCACTACAGGGGTTTAGAGAAGCTTTCTTT.

V gene TRBV12-3 or TRBV12-4 combines with J gene TRBJ1-5, with D perhaps matching TRBD1 (5 bases). The CDR3 has 13 amino acids. The germline V and J ends were trimmed by 6 bases and 5 bases, with 11 bases remaining between them. DNA of the CDR3: TGTGCCAGCAGACGGACACCAGATCAGCCCCAGCATTTT. Translation gives CASRRTPDQPQHF.

This chain joins TRBV7-2 and TRBJ2-1, with 8 bases identical to TRBD1. CDR1 is SGHTA and CDR2 is FQGNSA in the germline V gene. This CDR3 has 17 amino acids. The ends lost 5 bases at V and 1 base at J; junction bases unmatched: 10. The CDR3 region has the DNA TGTGCCAGCAGCCTTATTGCACAGGGGGGTTCCTACAATGAGCAGTTCTTC. This codes for CASSLIAQGGSYNEQFF.

V and J are TRBV5-3 and TRBJ2-1; D ambiguous. TRBV5-3 is treated as an ORF (open reading frame) with a function not yet certain. This CDR3 region has 16 residues. V gave up 4 bases and J gave up 7 bases, with 21 bases separating them. The CDR3 loop is CARSPVCGRLWNEQFF. Here the CDR3 DNA reads TGTGCCAGAAGCCCGGTATGCGGTCGGTTGTGGAATGAGCAGTTCTTC.

V usage is TRBV5-1 and J usage is TRBJ2-7, with 9 bases aligning to TRBD1. This CDR3 is built from 16 residues. Germline CDR1 reads SGHRS; CDR2 reads YFSETQ. V gave up 5 bases and J gave up 2 bases; unmatched junction bases: 11. The chain's CDR3 is CASSTGGASVAYEQYF. The CDR3 DNA reads TGCGCCAGCAGTACAGGGGGCGCGAGCGTGGCCTACGAGCAGTACTTC. Based on the CDR3 plus reference TRBV5-1 and TRBJ2-7, the full variable domain is KAGVTQTPRYLIKTRGQQVTLSCSPISGHRSVSWYQQTPGQGLQFLFEYFSETQRNKGNFPGRFSGRQFSNSRSEMNVSTLELGDSALYLCASSTGGASVAYEQYFGPGTRLTVT.

V and J are TRBV2 and TRBJ2-1; TRBD2 might be the D (6 bases). Germline V gene lookup returns CDR1 SNHLY and CDR2 FYNNEI. The CDR3 is 12 residues long. Between the trimmed V and J ends, which lost 7 bases and 8 bases, there was a span of 12 bases. In DNA, the CDR3 is TGTGCCAGCAAGGGCGGGGCGGATGAGCAGTTCTTC. Protein: CASKGGADEQFF.

The V gene is TRBV6-5, the J gene TRBJ2-5, with D possibly TRBD2 on 5 matching bases. The length of the CDR3 is 13 residues. CDR1 is MNHEY, CDR2 SVGAGI, per germline. Between the trimmed V and J ends, which lost 5 bases and 5 bases, there was a span of 12 bases. The CDR3 protein is CASSRESSETQYF. CDR3 DNA: TGTGCCAGCAGTCGGGAAAGCTCCGAGACCCAGTACTTC.

This chain uses TRBV5-8 with TRBJ1-2; perhaps TRBD1 as D (5 bases). The CDR3 length is 14 residues. Trimming took 3 bases from V and 2 from J, leaving 11 bases between them. CDR1 SGHTS and CDR2 YDEGEE come from the germline V gene. CDR3 region: CASSYTTANYGYTF. Written as DNA, the CDR3 is TGTGCCAGCAGCTATACGACAGCCAACTATGGCTACACCTTC.

V is TRBV7-8 and J is TRBJ1-4; 8 bases agree with TRBD1. Germline V gene lookup returns CDR1 SGHVS and CDR2 FQNEAQ. Trimming took 5 bases from V and 8 from J; bases not matched to a gene: 10. This CDR3 has 15 amino acids. CDR3 nucleotide sequence: TGTGCCAGCAGCCCCCCCGGACAGGGCGACGAAAAACTGTTTTTT. Translated: CASSPPGQGDEKLFF. The whole variable domain, filled in from reference TRBV7-8 and TRBJ1-4, reads GAGVSQSPRYKVAKRGQDVALRCDPISGHVSLFWYQQALGQGPEFLTYFQNEAQLDKSGLPSDRFFAERPEGSVSTLKIQRTQQEDSAVYLCASSPPGQGDEKLFFGSGTQLSVL.

In its sample, this clone was seen a few times. This rearrangement joins TRBV28 to TRBJ1-2; the match to TRBD1 covers 7 bases. After removal of 5 bases from V and 8 bases from J, the junction contained 5 bases not matched to a gene. Germline values: CDR1 MDHEN, CDR2 SYDVKM. The CDR3 runs to 12 residues. For the CDR3, the DNA is TGTGCCAGCAGTAGTCAGGGGGGAGGCTACACCTTC. Its translation is CASSSQGGGYTF.

This CDR3 reads CASSHLSPGTEAFF. CDR3 coding DNA: TGTGCCAGCAGTCATTTAAGCCCCGGCACTGAAGCTTTCTTT. The genes are TRBV2 and TRBJ1-1; D is unresolved. Trimming pared 5 bases from V and 4 bases from J, leaving 14 bases between. The CDR3 covers 14 residues. The germline V gene encodes CDR1 SNHLY and CDR2 FYNNEI.